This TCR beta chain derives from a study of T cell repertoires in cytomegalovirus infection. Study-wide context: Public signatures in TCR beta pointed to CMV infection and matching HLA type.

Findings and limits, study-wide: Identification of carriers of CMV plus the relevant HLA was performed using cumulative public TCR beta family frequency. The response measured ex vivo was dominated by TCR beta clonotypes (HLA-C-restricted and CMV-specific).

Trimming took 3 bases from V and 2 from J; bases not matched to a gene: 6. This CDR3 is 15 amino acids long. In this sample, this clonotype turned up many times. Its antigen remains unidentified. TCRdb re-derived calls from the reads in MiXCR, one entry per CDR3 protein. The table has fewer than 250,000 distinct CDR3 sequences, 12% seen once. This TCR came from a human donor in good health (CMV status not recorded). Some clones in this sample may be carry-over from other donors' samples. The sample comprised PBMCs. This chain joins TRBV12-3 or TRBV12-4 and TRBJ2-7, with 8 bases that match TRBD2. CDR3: CASSFGGRTTYEQYF. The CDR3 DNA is TGTGCCAGCAGTTTTGGCGGGAGGACTACCTACGAGCAGTACTTC.